Listed below are T cell receptor beta chains from one sample, sequenced in a study of blood T cell repertoires in COVID-19. Assay: immunoSEQ multiplex PCR; the TCRdb copy retains only in-frame clones and omits some. Of some 200,000 clones in the sample, 80% to 90% were seen once. The sequenced sample consisted of peripheral blood. The receptors derive from a woman between 50 and 59 years old with acute or convalescent COVID-19. Each CDR3 is given with its conserved first and last residue. The D gene is left open where the match is weak. Expanded clones are given a class, and other clones once, few, many or no size at all.

d_call j_call clone_size v_call cdr3_length cdr3_aa cdr3_nt
. TRBJ2-7 . TRBV27 14 CANDPRGTGYEQYF TGTGCCAACGACCCGAGGGGGACCGGCTACGAGCAGTACTTC
TRBD2 TRBJ2-3 . TRBV4-1 17 CASSLLAGGSFTDTQYF TGCGCCAGCAGCCTCCTAGCGGGAGGGAGCTTCACAGATACGCAGTATTTT
. TRBJ1-5 . TRBV5-1 16 CATNNSGLYSNQPQHF TGCGCCACGAATAACTCCGGACTCTATAGCAATCAGCCCCAGCATTTT
. TRBJ2-3 . TRBV5-1 15 CASSLAKRGTDTQYF TGCGCCAGCAGCTTGGCCAAGCGGGGCACAGATACGCAGTATTTT
TRBD1 TRBJ1-2 . TRBV20-1 10 CPGTGGGYTF TGCCCCGGGACAGGGGGTGGCTACACCTTC
. TRBJ1-6 . TRBV6-2/TRBV6-3 12 CASSRANSPLHF TGTGCCAGCAGCCGGGCTAATTCACCCCTCCACTTT
TRBD1 TRBJ1-4 . TRBV5-1 14 CASSPTGEGEKLFF TGCGCCAGCAGCCCGACAGGGGAGGGCGAAAAACTGTTTTTT
TRBD2 TRBJ2-5 . TRBV6-6 15 CASRPQGLAEETQYF TGTGCCAGCCGCCCCCAGGGACTAGCAGAAGAGACCCAGTACTTC
. TRBJ2-3 once TRBV7-9 16 CASSRGLVSRGDTQYF TGTGCCAGCAGCCGAGGATTAGTGTCCCGCGGGGATACGCAGTATTTT
TRBD1 TRBJ1-1 once TRBV11-2 15 CASSPRGQGEAEAFF TGTGCCAGCAGCCCGCGGGGACAGGGGGAGGCTGAAGCTTTCTTT
. TRBJ2-7 once TRBV10-2 13 CASRGAGAYEQYF TGCGCCAGCAGGGGTGCGGGGGCATACGAGCAGTACTTC
. TRBJ2-6 . TRBV9 17 CASSVRGSSSGANVLTF TGTGCCAGCAGCGTGAGGGGGTCGTCCTCTGGGGCCAACGTCCTGACTTTC
. TRBJ1-4 once TRBV4-1 15 CASSSAGFGNEKLFF TGCGCCAGCAGCTCCGCAGGGTTCGGCAATGAAAAACTGTTTTTT
. TRBJ1-5 . TRBV30 15 CAWSPMGTRNQPQHF TGTGCCTGGAGCCCCATGGGGACACGAAATCAGCCCCAGCATTTT
. TRBJ2-7 . TRBV6-5 15 CASSPGSPLSYEQYF TGTGCCAGCAGCCCCGGGAGCCCACTCTCCTACGAGCAGTACTTC
TRBD1 TRBJ1-6 . TRBV2 15 CASSVVGQGSSPLHF TGTGCCAGCAGTGTGGTGGGACAGGGTAGTTCACCCCTCCACTTT
TRBD1 TRBJ1-1 . TRBV7-2 15 CASSTNPGQGSEAFF TGTGCCAGCAGCACTAATCCGGGACAGGGGTCTGAAGCTTTCTTT
. TRBJ1-2 . TRBV30 14 CAWSVWGGLHGYTF TGTGCCTGGAGCGTCTGGGGGGGTCTCCATGGCTACACCTTC
TRBD2 TRBJ2-1 . TRBV7-2 13 CASSQRGYNEQFF TGTGCCAGCAGCCAGCGGGGCTACAATGAGCAGTTCTTC
. TRBJ1-1 . TRBV18 14 CASSLNRVGTEAFF TGTGCCAGCTCACTTAACAGGGTAGGGACTGAAGCTTTCTTT
. TRBJ1-1 . TRBV18 14 CASSLGQLNTEAFF TGTGCCAGCTCACTCGGACAGCTGAACACTGAAGCTTTCTTT
. TRBJ2-1 . TRBV7-2 15 CASSLAAAGHNEQFF TGTGCCAGCAGCTTAGCGGCGGCAGGGCACAATGAGCAGTTCTTC
TRBD2 TRBJ2-5 once TRBV3-1/TRBV3-2 15 CASRRLAGGQETQYF TGTGCCAGCAGGCGACTAGCGGGGGGTCAAGAGACCCAGTACTTC
TRBD2 TRBJ2-3 . TRBV5-6 16 CASSRGLAGITDTQYF TGTGCCAGCAGTCGGGGACTAGCGGGGATCACAGATACGCAGTATTTT
. TRBJ2-4 . TRBV3-1/TRBV3-2 11 CASSQANPRYF TGTGCCAGCAGCCAAGCTAATCCTCGATACTTC
. TRBJ2-1 once TRBV7-9 15 CASSLAGGVYNEQFF TGTGCCAGCAGCTTAGCAGGGGGAGTTTACAATGAGCAGTTCTTC
. TRBJ1-1 . TRBV19 15 CASSIPYTANTEAFF TGTGCCAGTAGTATACCTTACACAGCGAACACTGAAGCTTTCTTT
. TRBJ1-6 . TRBV6-1 15 CASSEVLQVNSPLHF TGTGCCAGCAGTGAAGTATTACAAGTTAATTCACCCCTCCACTTT
. TRBJ1-1 . TRBV24-1 13 CATLRITGTEAFF TGTGCCACCCTAAGAATCACGGGAACTGAAGCTTTCTTT
TRBD1 TRBJ1-1 . TRBV7-2 15 CASSLGRGLYTEAFF TGTGCCAGCAGCTTAGGAAGGGGGCTGTACACTGAAGCTTTCTTT
. TRBJ1-2 . TRBV18 15 CASSPLGGTNYGYTF TGTGCCAGCTCACCATTAGGGGGAACTAACTATGGCTACACCTTC
TRBD2 TRBJ2-7 . TRBV4-3 16 CASSQDLRVAGVEQYF TGCGCCAGCAGCCAAGATCTGCGGGTAGCGGGGGTCGAGCAGTACTTC
TRBD1 TRBJ1-1 . TRBV5-8 15 CASSLEGAENTEAFF TGTGCCAGCAGCTTAGAGGGGGCGGAGAACACTGAAGCTTTCTTT
TRBD1 TRBJ1-2 . TRBV15 15 CATSRELTGVGGYTF TGTGCCACCAGCAGGGAATTGACAGGGGTCGGTGGCTACACCTTC
TRBD1 TRBJ1-5 . TRBV27 15 CASSLRQGAEQPQHF TGTGCCAGCAGTTTGCGACAGGGGGCGGAACAGCCCCAGCATTTT
. TRBJ2-3 . TRBV12-3/TRBV12-4 12 CASSLTRDTQYF TGTGCCAGCAGCTTGACTAGAGATACGCAGTATTTT
. TRBJ2-7 few TRBV4-1 14 CASSPAGQFYEQYF TGCGCCAGCAGTCCGGCGGGACAGTTCTACGAGCAGTACTTC
. TRBJ2-3 . TRBV6-5 14 CASTRAQGTDTQYF TGTGCCAGCACTCGGGCACAGGGCACAGATACGCAGTATTTT
. TRBJ1-6 . TRBV2 15 CANGREGGANSPLHF TGTGCCAACGGGAGGGAAGGAGGTGCTAATTCACCCCTCCACTTT
TRBD2 TRBJ2-1 . TRBV15 19 CATSTIPGSGTRAYNEQFF TGTGCCACCAGCACCATACCCGGAAGCGGGACTAGAGCCTACAATGAGCAGTTCTTC
TRBD1 TRBJ2-7 . TRBV9 14 CASSQNDRGYEQYF TGTGCCAGCAGCCAAAATGACAGGGGCTACGAGCAGTACTTC
TRBD1 TRBJ1-2 once TRBV19 12 CASSSGGRGYTF TGTGCCAGTAGCTCAGGGGGGCGCGGCTACACCTTC
TRBD1 TRBJ1-2 . TRBV5-1 19 CASSLLPGQGDTINYGYTF TGCGCCAGCAGCTTGTTGCCGGGACAGGGGGACACGATTAACTATGGCTACACCTTC
. TRBJ1-2 . TRBV5-6 14 CASFPGQALHGYTF TGTGCCAGTTTTCCCGGCCAGGCACTTCATGGCTACACCTTC
. TRBJ1-1 . TRBV7-9 13 CASSPRRGAEAFF TGTGCCAGCAGCCCCCGACGGGGGGCTGAAGCTTTCTTT
. TRBJ1-1 once TRBV5-1 14 CASSLAGVSTEAFF TGCGCCAGCAGCTTGGCCGGGGTTAGTACTGAAGCTTTCTTT